This is a list of T cell receptor beta chains from one sample in a study of neurological immune-mediated disorders. Each CDR3 protein is one row after TCRdb ran MiXCR on the 5' RACE reads. Here the sample spans about 58,000 distinct CDR3 sequences, 3% to 4% being singletons. Source material: PBMCs. The source of these receptors is a woman aged 60-70 years with multiple sclerosis. CDR3s include the opening cysteine and the closing phenylalanine or tryptophan. A D gene is named only where the DNA matches it firmly. Size is stated for part of the rows, as once, few or many counts, or as a class when the clone is expanded.

D gene | J gene | clone size | V gene | CDR3 protein | CDR3 DNA
NA | TRBJ1-1 | many | TRBV7-9 | CASDVQGVTEAFF | TGTGCCAGCGACGTACAAGGGGTGACTGAAGCTTTCTTT
NA | TRBJ1-1 | many | TRBV7-2 | CASSSRAYRMNTEAFF | TGTGCCAGCAGCTCGCGGGCGTACCGGATGAACACTGAAGCTTTCTTT
NA | TRBJ2-7 | many | TRBV21-1 | CASSKGQGIHEQYF | TGTGCCAGCAGCAAAGGTCAGGGTATCCACGAGCAGTACTTC
TRBD1 | TRBJ2-1 | many | TRBV6-6 | CASSSAAGGAKTEQFF | TGTGCCAGCAGTTCCGCAGCAGGGGGCGCGAAAACTGAGCAGTTCTTC
NA | TRBJ1-1 | many | TRBV11-2 | CASSKTVNTEAFF | TGTGCCAGCAGCAAAACAGTGAACACTGAAGCTTTCTTT
NA | TRBJ2-7 | many | TRBV5-5 | CASSWGASYEQYF | TGTGCCAGCAGCTGGGGGGCCTCCTACGAGCAGTACTTC
NA | TRBJ2-2 | many | TRBV24-1 | CATSDITESGELFF | TGTGCCACCAGTGACATAACAGAATCCGGGGAGCTGTTTTTT
NA | TRBJ2-7 | many | TRBV5-1 | CASSPEFGGPEQYF | TGCGCCAGCAGCCCAGAGTTCGGGGGTCCCGAGCAGTACTTC
NA | TRBJ2-5 | many | TRBV7-9 | CASSLQQETQYF | TGTGCCAGCAGCCTTCAGCAAGAGACCCAGTACTTC
NA | TRBJ2-5 | many | TRBV5-1 | CASSFQGRETQYF | TGCGCCAGCAGCTTCCAGGGGAGAGAGACCCAGTACTTC
NA | TRBJ1-1 | many | TRBV3-1 | CASSQEGGYGTEAFF | TGTGCCAGCAGCCAAGAAGGGGGGTACGGCACTGAAGCTTTCTTT
NA | TRBJ2-1 | NA | TRBV5-1 | CASSVASGVYNEQFF | TGCGCCAGCAGCGTTGCCAGCGGTGTATACAATGAGCAGTTCTTC
NA | TRBJ1-2 | many | TRBV15 | CATSTLDSHYTF | TGTGCCACCAGCACCCTAGACAGCCACTACACCTTC
NA | TRBJ1-1 | many | TRBV10-3 | CAISESPAEAFF | TGTGCCATCAGTGAGTCCCCGGCTGAAGCTTTCTTT
NA | TRBJ1-2 | many | TRBV29-1 | CSARRHRYGYTF | TGCAGCGCCAGAAGGCACCGCTATGGCTACACCTTC
NA | TRBJ2-7 | many | TRBV7-8 | CASSLGTYSYEQYF | TGTGCCAGCAGCTTAGGAACATACTCCTACGAGCAGTACTTC
NA | TRBJ2-7 | many | TRBV5-1 | CASSATRTYEQYF | TGCGCCAGCAGCGCGACGCGAACCTACGAGCAGTACTTC
NA | TRBJ2-2 | NA | TRBV15 | CATSTNELFF | TGTGCCACCAGTACCAACGAGCTGTTTTTT
TRBD1 | TRBJ1-1 | many | TRBV12-3/TRBV12-4 | CASSSNRGSTEAFF | TGTGCCAGCAGTTCCAACAGGGGATCCACTGAAGCTTTCTTT
NA | TRBJ2-3 | many | TRBV27 | CASSPRGRGSTDTQYF | TGTGCCAGCAGTCCCCGGGGACGGGGTAGCACAGATACGCAGTATTTT
NA | TRBJ1-2 | many | TRBV19 | CASSEGLAYGYTF | TGTGCCAGTTCTGAGGGGCTGGCCTATGGCTACACCTTC
NA | TRBJ1-2 | many | TRBV3-1 | CASSQVQGLSGYTF | TGTGCCAGCAGCCAAGTACAGGGTCTGAGTGGCTACACCTTC
TRBD1 | TRBJ1-1 | many | TRBV5-1 | CASSTRTGRNTEAFF | TGCGCCAGCAGCACCCGGACAGGGAGGAACACTGAAGCTTTCTTT
NA | TRBJ1-1 | few | TRBV20-1 | CSARGTPGTDSGTEAFF | TGCAGTGCTAGAGGTACCCCCGGGACGGATTCGGGCACTGAAGCTTTCTTT
TRBD1 | TRBJ1-5 | many | TRBV20-1 | CSAWTGGDQPQHF | TGCAGTGCATGGACAGGGGGGGATCAGCCCCAGCATTTT
NA | TRBJ1-1 | many | TRBV5-1 | CASSEGEDTEAFF | TGCGCCAGCAGCGAGGGGGAGGACACTGAAGCTTTCTTT
TRBD1 | TRBJ1-6 | many | TRBV28 | CASSSTGDSSPLHF | TGTGCCAGCAGTTCAACAGGGGATAGTTCACCCCTCCACTTT
TRBD2 | TRBJ2-7 | many | TRBV28 | CASSLAGDYEQYF | TGTGCCAGCAGCCTAGCGGGAGACTACGAGCAGTACTTC
TRBD2 | TRBJ2-3 | many | TRBV5-1 | CASSLPSGDTDTQYF | TGCGCCAGCAGCTTGCCTAGCGGAGACACAGATACGCAGTATTTT
NA | TRBJ2-7 | many | TRBV20-1 | CSAPPGGGYEQYF | TGCAGTGCCCCGCCGGGGGGCGGATACGAGCAGTACTTC
NA | TRBJ2-5 | many | TRBV5-1 | CASSREGRETQYF | TGCGCCAGCAGCCGCGAGGGGAGAGAGACCCAGTACTTC
NA | TRBJ2-1 | few | TRBV12-3/TRBV12-4 | CASSLAVYNEQFF | TGTGCCAGCAGTTTAGCCGTTTACAATGAGCAGTTCTTC
TRBD1 | TRBJ2-1 | many | TRBV7-2 | CASSRRQGTYNEQFF | TGTGCCAGCAGCCGCCGACAGGGAACCTACAATGAGCAGTTCTTC
NA | TRBJ2-7 | many | TRBV6-5 | CASSYSSARGAGQYF | TGTGCCAGCAGTTACTCGTCTGCTCGTGGGGCGGGGCAGTACTTC
TRBD2 | TRBJ2-3 | many | TRBV15 | CATSPLAGGVTDTQYF | TGTGCCACCAGCCCATTAGCGGGAGGGGTCACAGATACGCAGTATTTT
TRBD2 | TRBJ2-3 | many | TRBV6-5 | CASSYRGGRGTQYF | TGTGCCAGCAGTTACCGGGGGGGCCGAGGTACGCAGTATTTT
TRBD2 | TRBJ2-3 | many | TRBV20-1 | CSALSGTRFHTQYF | TGCAGTGCCCTATCCGGGACTAGGTTTCATACGCAGTATTTT
NA | TRBJ2-3 | many | TRBV20-1 | CSARERARDTQYF | TGCAGTGCTCGGGAGAGGGCGAGGGATACGCAGTATTTT
NA | TRBJ1-4 | many | TRBV7-9 | CASSLGRSEKLFF | TGTGCCAGCAGCTTGGGGAGGAGTGAAAAACTGTTTTTT
TRBD2 | TRBJ2-3 | many | TRBV9 | CASSVGGGRGVTDTQYF | TGTGCCAGCAGCGTAGGGGGAGGGCGGGGGGTCACAGATACGCAGTATTTT
TRBD1 | TRBJ1-2 | many | TRBV20-1 | CSARDVRRQGEAYGYTF | TGCAGTGCTAGAGATGTACGACGACAGGGGGAAGCCTATGGCTACACCTTC
TRBD1 | TRBJ2-7 | many | TRBV12-3/TRBV12-4 | CASSPDQGQGAYEQYF | TGTGCCAGCAGTCCAGATCAGGGACAGGGGGCCTACGAGCAGTACTTC
NA | TRBJ2-5 | NA | TRBV2 | CASSSRRPETQYF | TGTGCCAGCAGCAGTCGGCGGCCCGAGACCCAGTACTTC
NA | TRBJ1-3 | many | TRBV6-2/TRBV6-3 | CASSYSINTASGNTIYF | TGTGCCAGCAGTTACTCGATAAACACAGCCTCTGGAAACACCATATATTTT
TRBD2 | TRBJ2-7 | NA | TRBV2 | CASGGVAQYF | TGTGCCAGCGGGGGGGTAGCGCAGTACTTC
TRBD2 | TRBJ2-3 | many | TRBV3-1 | CASSLSSGIWYF | TGTGCCAGCAGCCTCTCTAGCGGGATATGGTATTTT
NA | TRBJ1-2 | few | TRBV11-2 | CASSLAPVGGYTF | TGTGCCAGCAGCTTAGCCCCGGTAGGAGGCTACACCTTC
TRBD2 | TRBJ2-7 | NA | TRBV6-5 | CASSQEAGASYEQYF | TGTGCCAGCAGTCAGGAAGCGGGAGCATCCTACGAGCAGTACTTC
NA | TRBJ1-6 | many | TRBV10-3 | CAISAAGRGDSPLHF | TGTGCCATCAGTGCAGCAGGCAGGGGTGATTCACCCCTCCACTTT
TRBD2 | TRBJ2-1 | many | TRBV6-4 | CASSREGTSGYNEQFF | TGTGCCAGCAGTCGGGAGGGGACTAGTGGCTACAATGAGCAGTTCTTC
NA | TRBJ2-2 | NA | TRBV20-1 | CSANPGHRGGAGELFF | TGCAGTGCCAACCCCGGGCACAGGGGAGGCGCCGGGGAGCTGTTTTTT
TRBD2 | TRBJ2-3 | medium-sized | TRBV20-1 | CSAIWTSGSSYTQYF | TGCAGTGCGATTTGGACTAGCGGGAGTTCGTATACGCAGTATTTT
NA | TRBJ2-3 | many | TRBV7-3 | CASSLGSGADTQYF | TGTGCCAGCAGCTTAGGTAGCGGCGCAGATACGCAGTATTTT
NA | TRBJ1-1 | many | TRBV5-1 | CASSLDTGSGTEAFF | TGCGCCAGCAGCTTGGATACAGGGTCGGGCACTGAAGCTTTCTTT
TRBD2 | TRBJ2-7 | many | TRBV10-3 | CAISRPSGSYEQYF | TGTGCCATCAGTCGACCTAGCGGGAGTTACGAGCAGTACTTC
TRBD2 | TRBJ2-5 | many | TRBV5-1 | CASSPGLVIGETQYF | TGCGCCAGCAGCCCGGGACTAGTGATAGGAGAGACCCAGTACTTC
NA | TRBJ1-1 | many | TRBV28 | CASSFSRGKAFF | TGTGCCAGCAGTTTCAGCAGGGGTAAAGCTTTCTTT
NA | TRBJ1-3 | many | TRBV5-1 | CASSRDLKSGNTIYF | TGCGCCAGCAGCAGGGACCTTAAATCTGGAAACACCATATATTTT